The TCR beta chain described here comes from a study of blood T cell repertoires in COVID-19. The repertoire was sequenced with immunoSEQ multiplex PCR; TCRdb's copy has only in-frame clones and lacks some. The sample has a few hundred thousand clones; more than 75% are singletons. This clonotype originated in a woman aged 60 to 75 in a cohort exposed to, infected with or recovered from COVID-19 (not recorded which). The sample was PBMCs or T cells enriched from blood (not recorded which).

CDR3: CASSLAGLYGGNEQFF. The CDR3 nucleotides are TGCGCCAGCAGCTTGGCGGGGCTATACGGGGGCAATGAGCAGTTCTTC. The rearrangement joins TRBV5-1 to TRBJ2-1; maybe TRBD2 (6 bases). Germline V gene lookup returns CDR1 SGHRS and CDR2 YFSETQ. There are 16 residues in the CDR3. V was clipped by 0 bases and J by 6 bases, with 16 bases between them.